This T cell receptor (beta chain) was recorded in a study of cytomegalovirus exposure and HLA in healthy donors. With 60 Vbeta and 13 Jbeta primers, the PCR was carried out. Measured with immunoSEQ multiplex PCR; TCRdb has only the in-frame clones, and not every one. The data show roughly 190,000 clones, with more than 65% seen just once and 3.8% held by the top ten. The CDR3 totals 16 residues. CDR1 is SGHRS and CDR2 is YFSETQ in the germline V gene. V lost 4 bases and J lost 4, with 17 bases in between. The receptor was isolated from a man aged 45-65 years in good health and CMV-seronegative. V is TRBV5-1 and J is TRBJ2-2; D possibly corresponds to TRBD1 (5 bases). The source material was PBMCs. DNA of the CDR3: TGCGCCAGCAGCGCGGACGTGGGGCCGAGCACCGGGGAGCTGTTTTTT. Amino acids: CASSADVGPSTGELFF.